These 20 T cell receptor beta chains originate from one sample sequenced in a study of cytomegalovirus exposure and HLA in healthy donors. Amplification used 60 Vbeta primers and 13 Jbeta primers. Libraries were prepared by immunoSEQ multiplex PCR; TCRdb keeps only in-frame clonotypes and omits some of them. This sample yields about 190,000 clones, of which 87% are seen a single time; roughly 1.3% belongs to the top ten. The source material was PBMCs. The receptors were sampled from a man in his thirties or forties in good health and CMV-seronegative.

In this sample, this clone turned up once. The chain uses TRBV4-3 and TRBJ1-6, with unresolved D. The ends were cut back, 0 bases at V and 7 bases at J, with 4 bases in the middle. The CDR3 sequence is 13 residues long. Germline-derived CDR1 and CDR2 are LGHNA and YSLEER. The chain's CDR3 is CASSQDRNSPLHF. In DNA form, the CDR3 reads TGCGCCAGCAGCCAAGACAGGAATTCACCCCTCCACTTT.

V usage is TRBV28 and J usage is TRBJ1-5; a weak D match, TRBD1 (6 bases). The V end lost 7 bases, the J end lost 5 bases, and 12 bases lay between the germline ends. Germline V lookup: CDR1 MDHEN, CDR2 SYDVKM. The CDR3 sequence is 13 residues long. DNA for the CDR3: TGTGCCAGCACCCCGGGGGGCTATCAGCCCCAGCATTTT. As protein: CASTPGGYQPQHF. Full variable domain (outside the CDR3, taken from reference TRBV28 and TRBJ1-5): DVKVTQSSRYLVKRTGEKVFLECVQDMDHENMFWYRQDPGLGLRLIYFSYDVKMKEKGDIPEGYSVSREKKERFSLILESASTNQTSMYLCASTPGGYQPQHFGDGTRLSIL.

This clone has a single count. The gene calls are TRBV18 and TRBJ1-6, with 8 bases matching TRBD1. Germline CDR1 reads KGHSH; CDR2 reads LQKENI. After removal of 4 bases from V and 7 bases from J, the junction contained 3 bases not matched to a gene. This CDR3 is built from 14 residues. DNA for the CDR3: TGTGCCAGCTCACTGGACAGGGTGAATTCACCCCTCCACTTT. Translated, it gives CASSLDRVNSPLHF.

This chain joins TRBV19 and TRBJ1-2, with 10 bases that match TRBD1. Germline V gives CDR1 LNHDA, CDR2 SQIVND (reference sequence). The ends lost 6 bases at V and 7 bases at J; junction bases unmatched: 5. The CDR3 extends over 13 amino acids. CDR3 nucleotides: TGTGCCAGTAGCGACAGGGGGCTTAGTGGCTACACCTTC. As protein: CASSDRGLSGYTF.

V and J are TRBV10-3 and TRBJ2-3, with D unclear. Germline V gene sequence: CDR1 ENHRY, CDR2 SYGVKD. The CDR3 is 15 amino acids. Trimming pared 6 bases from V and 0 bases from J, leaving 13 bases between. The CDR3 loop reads CAIRGQQDSTDTQYF. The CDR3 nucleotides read TGTGCCATCAGGGGCCAGCAAGATAGCACAGATACGCAGTATTTT.

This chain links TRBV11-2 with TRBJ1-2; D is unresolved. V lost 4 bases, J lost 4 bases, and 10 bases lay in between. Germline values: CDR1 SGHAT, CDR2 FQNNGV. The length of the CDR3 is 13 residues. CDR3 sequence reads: CASSSTPPYGYTF. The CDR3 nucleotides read TGTGCCAGCAGCTCAACACCGCCCTATGGCTACACCTTC.

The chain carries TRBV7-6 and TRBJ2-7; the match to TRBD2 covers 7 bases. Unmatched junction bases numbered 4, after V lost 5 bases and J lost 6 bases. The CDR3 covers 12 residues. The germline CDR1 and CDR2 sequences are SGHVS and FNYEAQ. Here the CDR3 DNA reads TGTGCCAGCAGCGGGGTAGCGGGCGAGCAGTACTTC. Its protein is CASSGVAGEQYF.

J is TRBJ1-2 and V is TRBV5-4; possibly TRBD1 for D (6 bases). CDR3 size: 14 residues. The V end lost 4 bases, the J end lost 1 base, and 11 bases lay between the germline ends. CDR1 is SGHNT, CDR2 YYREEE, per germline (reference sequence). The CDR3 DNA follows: TGTGCCAGCAGCCAAGAACAGGGTAACTATGGCTACACCTTC. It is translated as CASSQEQGNYGYTF.

Here the CDR3 reads CASQLLSGSQETQYF. The DNA for the CDR3 is TGCGCCAGCCAACTACTTAGCGGGAGCCAAGAGACCCAGTACTTC. The chain carries TRBV5-1 and TRBJ2-5; 9 bases are a match to TRBD2. This CDR3 has 15 residues. The V segment lost 7 bases and the J segment 1 base; nucleotides outside the gene matches: 8. In germline, CDR1 is SGHRS, CDR2 YFSETQ.

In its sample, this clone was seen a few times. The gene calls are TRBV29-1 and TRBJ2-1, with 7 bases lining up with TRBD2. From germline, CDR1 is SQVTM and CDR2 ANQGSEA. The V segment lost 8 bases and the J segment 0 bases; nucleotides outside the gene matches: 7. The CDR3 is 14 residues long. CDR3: CSCELADSYNEQFF. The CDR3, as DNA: TGCAGCTGTGAGCTAGCGGACTCCTACAATGAGCAGTTCTTC.

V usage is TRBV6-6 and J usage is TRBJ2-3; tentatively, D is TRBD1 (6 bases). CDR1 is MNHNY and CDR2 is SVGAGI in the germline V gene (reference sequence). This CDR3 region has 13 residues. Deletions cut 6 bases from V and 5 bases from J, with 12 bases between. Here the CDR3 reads CASSLTQGDTQYF. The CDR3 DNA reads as TGTGCCAGCAGCCTCACACAGGGAGATACGCAGTATTTT.

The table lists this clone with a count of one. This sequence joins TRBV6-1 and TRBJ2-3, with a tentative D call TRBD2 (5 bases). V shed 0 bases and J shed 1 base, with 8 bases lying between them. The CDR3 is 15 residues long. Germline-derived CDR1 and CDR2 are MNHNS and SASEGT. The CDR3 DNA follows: TGTGCCAGCAGTGAAGCCCGGCGGGGCACAGATACGCAGTATTTT. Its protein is CASSEARRGTDTQYF.

For the CDR3, the DNA is TGTGCCAGCAGCTCGGAGGCCCGGCGGGGCAATGAGCAGTTCTTC. As protein: CASSSEARRGNEQFF. This chain uses TRBV7-2 with TRBJ2-1; D might be TRBD2 (6 bases). Trimming took 4 bases from V and 6 from J, leaving 16 bases between them. Per the germline V gene, CDR1 is SGHTA and CDR2 is FQGNSA. The CDR3 contains 15 residues. Complete variable domain (other parts from reference TRBV7-2 and TRBJ2-1): GAGVSQSPSNKVTEKGKDVELRCDPISGHTALYWYRQSLGQGLEFLIYFQGNSAPDKSGLPSDRFSAERTGGSVSTLTIQRTQQEDSAVYLCASSSEARRGNEQFFGPGTRLTVL.

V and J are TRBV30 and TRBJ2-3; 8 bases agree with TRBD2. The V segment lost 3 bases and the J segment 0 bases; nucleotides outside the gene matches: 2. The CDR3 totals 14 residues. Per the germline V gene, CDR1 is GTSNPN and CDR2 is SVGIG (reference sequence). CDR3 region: CAWRTSGSTDTQYF. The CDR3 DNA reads TGTGCCTGGAGAACTAGCGGTAGCACAGATACGCAGTATTTT.

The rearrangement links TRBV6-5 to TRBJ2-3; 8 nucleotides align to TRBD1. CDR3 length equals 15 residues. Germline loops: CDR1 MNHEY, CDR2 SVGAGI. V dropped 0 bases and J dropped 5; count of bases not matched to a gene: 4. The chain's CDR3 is CASSYSNRGRDTQYF. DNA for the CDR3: TGTGCCAGCAGTTACTCGAACAGGGGGAGAGATACGCAGTATTTT.

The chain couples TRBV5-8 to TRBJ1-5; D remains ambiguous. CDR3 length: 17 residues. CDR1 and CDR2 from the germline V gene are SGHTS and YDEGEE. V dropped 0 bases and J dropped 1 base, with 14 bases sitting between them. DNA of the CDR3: TGTGCCAGCAGCTTGGCCTACGGCGCAGCGAGCAATCAGCCCCAGCATTTT. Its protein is CASSLAYGAASNQPQHF.

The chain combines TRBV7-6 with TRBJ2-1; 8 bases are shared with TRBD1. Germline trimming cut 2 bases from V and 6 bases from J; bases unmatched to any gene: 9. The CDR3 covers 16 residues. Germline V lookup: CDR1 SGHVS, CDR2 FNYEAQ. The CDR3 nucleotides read TGTGCCAGCAGCTTAACCCACAGACAGGGGAGCAATGAGCAGTTCTTC. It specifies CASSLTHRQGSNEQFF.

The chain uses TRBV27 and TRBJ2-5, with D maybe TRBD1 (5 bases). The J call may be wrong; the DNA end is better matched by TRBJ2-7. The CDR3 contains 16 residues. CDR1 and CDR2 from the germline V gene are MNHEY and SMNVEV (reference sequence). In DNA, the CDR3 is TGTGCCAGCAGTCCCGGTTCCCCATCCAGGGTCTACGAGCAGTACTTC. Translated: CASSPGSPSRVYEQYF.

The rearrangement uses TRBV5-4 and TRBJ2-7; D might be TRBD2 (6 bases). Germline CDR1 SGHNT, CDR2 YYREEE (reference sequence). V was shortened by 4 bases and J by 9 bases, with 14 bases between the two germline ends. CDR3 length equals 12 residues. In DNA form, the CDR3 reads TGTGCCAGCAGCGCCGGGGGTAATAGGCAGTACTTC. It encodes CASSAGGNRQYF.

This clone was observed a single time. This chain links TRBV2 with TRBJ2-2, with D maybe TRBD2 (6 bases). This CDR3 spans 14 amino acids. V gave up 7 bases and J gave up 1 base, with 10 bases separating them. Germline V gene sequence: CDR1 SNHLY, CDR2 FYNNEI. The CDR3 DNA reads TGTGCCAGCAAGTGGGGAGGGAACACCGGGGAGCTGTTTTTT. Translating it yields CASKWGGNTGELFF.